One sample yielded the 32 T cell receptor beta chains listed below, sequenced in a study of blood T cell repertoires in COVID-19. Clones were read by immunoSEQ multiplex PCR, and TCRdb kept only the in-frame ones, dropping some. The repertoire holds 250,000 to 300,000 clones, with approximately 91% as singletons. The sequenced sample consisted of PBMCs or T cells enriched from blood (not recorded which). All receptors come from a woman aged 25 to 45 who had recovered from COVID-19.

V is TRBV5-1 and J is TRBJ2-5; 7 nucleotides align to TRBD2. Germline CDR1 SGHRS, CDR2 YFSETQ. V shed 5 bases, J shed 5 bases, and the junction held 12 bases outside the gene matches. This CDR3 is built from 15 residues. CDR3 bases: TGCGCCAGCAGGACCGGGACTACCTCACGGGAGACCCAGTACTTC. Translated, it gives CASRTGTTSRETQYF.

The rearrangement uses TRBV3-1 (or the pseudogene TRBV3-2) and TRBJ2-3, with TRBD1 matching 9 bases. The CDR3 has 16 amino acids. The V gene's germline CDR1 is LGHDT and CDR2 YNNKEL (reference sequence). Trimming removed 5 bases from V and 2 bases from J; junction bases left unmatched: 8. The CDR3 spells CASSSRDRDFTDTQYF. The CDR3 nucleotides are TGTGCCAGCAGCAGCCGGGACAGGGACTTCACAGATACGCAGTATTTT.

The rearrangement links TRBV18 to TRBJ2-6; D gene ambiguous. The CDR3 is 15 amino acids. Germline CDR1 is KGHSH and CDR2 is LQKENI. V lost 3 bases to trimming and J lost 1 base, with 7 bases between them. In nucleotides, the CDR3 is TGTGCCAGCTCACCCCCCCATTCTGGGGCCAACGTCCTGACTTTC. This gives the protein CASSPPHSGANVLTF.

CDR3 coding DNA: TGTGCCTGGAATTCCCGAGGGTTGGAAGCTTTCTTT. Its translation is CAWNSRGLEAFF. The rearrangement uses TRBV30 and TRBJ1-1; D gene unclear. Per the germline V gene, CDR1 is GTSNPN and CDR2 is SVGIG (reference sequence). The V and J ends lost 4 bases and 8 bases respectively, with 14 bases between them. The length of the CDR3 is 12 residues.

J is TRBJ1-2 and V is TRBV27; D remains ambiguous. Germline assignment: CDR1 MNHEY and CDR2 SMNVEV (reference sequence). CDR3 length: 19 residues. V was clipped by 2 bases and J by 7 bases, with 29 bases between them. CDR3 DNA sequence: TGTGCCAGCAGTTTAACACCCCAGGAACGGGGATTCCGCTATGGTGGCTACACCTTC. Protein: CASSLTPQERGFRYGGYTF.

CDR3 nucleotide sequence: TGTGCCAGCAGCCTACTAGCGGGGGGGCCGGGCACCGGGGAGCTGTTTTTT. Amino acids: CASSLLAGGPGTGELFF. The chain combines TRBV28 with TRBJ2-2; TRBD2 matches at 13 bases. The CDR3 runs 17 residues. Germline V gives CDR1 MDHEN, CDR2 SYDVKM. Unmatched junction bases numbered 8, after V lost 6 bases and J lost 4 bases.

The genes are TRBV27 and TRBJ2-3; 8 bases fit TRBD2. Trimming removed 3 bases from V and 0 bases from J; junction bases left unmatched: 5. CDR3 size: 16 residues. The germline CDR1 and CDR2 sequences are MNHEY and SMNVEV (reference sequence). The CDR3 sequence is CASSFIAGPSTDTQYF. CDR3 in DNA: TGTGCCAGCAGTTTCATAGCGGGGCCGAGCACAGATACGCAGTATTTT.

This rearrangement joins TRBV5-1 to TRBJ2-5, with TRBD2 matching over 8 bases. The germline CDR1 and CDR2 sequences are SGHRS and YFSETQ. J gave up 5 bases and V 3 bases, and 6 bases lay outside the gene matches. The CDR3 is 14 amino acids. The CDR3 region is CASSYRGGSETQYF. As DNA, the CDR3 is TGCGCCAGCAGCTACCGGGGGGGTTCGGAGACCCAGTACTTC.

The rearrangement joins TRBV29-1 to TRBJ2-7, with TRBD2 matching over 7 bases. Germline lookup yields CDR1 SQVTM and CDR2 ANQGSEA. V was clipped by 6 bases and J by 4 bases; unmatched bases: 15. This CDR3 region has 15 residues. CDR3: CSVSFGGSIPYEQYF. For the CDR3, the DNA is TGCAGCGTCTCGTTTGGCGGGAGTATCCCTTACGAGCAGTACTTC.

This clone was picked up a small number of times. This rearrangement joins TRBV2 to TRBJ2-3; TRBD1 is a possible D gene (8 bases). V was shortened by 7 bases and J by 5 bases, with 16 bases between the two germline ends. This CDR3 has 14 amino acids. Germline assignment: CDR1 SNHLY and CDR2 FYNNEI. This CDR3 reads CASKGTGGGDTQYF. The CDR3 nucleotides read TGTGCCAGCAAAGGTACAGGGGGGGGAGATACGCAGTATTTT.

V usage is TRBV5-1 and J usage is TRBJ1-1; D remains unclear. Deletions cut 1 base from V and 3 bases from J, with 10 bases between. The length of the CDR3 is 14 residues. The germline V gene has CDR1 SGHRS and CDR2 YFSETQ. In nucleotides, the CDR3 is TGCGCCAGCAGCTTGTGGTCAGATCACACTGAAGCTTTCTTT. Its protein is CASSLWSDHTEAFF.

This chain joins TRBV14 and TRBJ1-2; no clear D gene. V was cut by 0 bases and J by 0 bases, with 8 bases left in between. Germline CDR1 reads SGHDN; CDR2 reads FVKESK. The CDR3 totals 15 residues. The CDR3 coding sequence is TGTGCCAGCAGCCAAGATACGAGAACTAACTATGGCTACACCTTC. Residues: CASSQDTRTNYGYTF.

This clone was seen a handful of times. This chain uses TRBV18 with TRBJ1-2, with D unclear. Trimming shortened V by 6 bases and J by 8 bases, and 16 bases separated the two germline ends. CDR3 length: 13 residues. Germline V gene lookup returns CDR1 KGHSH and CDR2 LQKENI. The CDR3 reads CASSVRPGEGYTF. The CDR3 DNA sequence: TGTGCCAGCTCGGTACGGCCCGGGGAAGGCTACACCTTC.

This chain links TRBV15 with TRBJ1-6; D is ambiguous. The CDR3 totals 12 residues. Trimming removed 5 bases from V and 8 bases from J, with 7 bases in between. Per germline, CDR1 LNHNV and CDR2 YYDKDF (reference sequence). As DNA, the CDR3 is TGTGCCACCAGCGGGAGAGATTCACCCCTCCACTTT. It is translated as CATSGRDSPLHF.

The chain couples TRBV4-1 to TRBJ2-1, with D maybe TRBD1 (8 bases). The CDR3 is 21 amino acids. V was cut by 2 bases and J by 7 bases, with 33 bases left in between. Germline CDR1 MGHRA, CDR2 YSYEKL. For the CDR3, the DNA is TGCGCCAGCAGCCAATTTCGGGTTTCAGGGGGCACACGACTAGCCACTAATGAGCAGTTCTTC. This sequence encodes CASSQFRVSGGTRLATNEQFF.

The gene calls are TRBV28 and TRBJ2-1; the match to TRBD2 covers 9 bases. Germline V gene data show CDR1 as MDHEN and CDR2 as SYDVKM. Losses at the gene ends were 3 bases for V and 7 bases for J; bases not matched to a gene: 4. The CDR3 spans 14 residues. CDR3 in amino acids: CASSFGTSLNEQFF. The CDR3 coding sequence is TGTGCCAGCAGTTTCGGGACTAGCTTAAATGAGCAGTTCTTC. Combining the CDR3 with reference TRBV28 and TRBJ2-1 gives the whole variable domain DVKVTQSSRYLVKRTGEKVFLECVQDMDHENMFWYRQDPGLGLRLIYFSYDVKMKEKGDIPEGYSVSREKKERFSLILESASTNQTSMYLCASSFGTSLNEQFFGPGTRLTVL.

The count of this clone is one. As DNA, the CDR3 is TGCGCCAGCAGCTTGGCTCTAGCGGGCACCGGGGAGCTGTTTTTT. Translation gives CASSLALAGTGELFF. The chain joins TRBV5-1 to TRBJ2-2, with TRBD2 matching over 8 bases. The CDR3 length is 15 residues. Losses at the gene ends were 0 bases for V and 4 bases for J; bases not matched to a gene: 2. The germline CDR1 and CDR2 sequences are SGHRS and YFSETQ. Looking up the rest from reference TRBV5-1 and TRBJ2-2 gives the full variable domain: KAGVTQTPRYLIKTRGQQVTLSCSPISGHRSVSWYQQTPGQGLQFLFEYFSETQRNKGNFPGRFSGRQFSNSRSEMNVSTLELGDSALYLCASSLALAGTGELFFGEGSRLTVL.

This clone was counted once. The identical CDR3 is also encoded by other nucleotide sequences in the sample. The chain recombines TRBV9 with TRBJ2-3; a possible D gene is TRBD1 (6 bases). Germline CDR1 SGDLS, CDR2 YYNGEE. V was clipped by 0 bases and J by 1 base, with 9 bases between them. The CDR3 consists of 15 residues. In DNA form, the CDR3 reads TGTGCCAGCAGCGTAGGGGGGCCCCGCACAGATACGCAGTATTTT. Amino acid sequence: CASSVGGPRTDTQYF.

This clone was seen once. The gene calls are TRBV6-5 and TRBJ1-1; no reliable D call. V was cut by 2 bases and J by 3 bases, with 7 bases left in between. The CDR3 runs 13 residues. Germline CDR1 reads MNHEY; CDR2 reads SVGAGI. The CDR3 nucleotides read TGTGCCAGCAGTTACCTACAGCACACTGAAGCTTTCTTT. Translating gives CASSYLQHTEAFF.

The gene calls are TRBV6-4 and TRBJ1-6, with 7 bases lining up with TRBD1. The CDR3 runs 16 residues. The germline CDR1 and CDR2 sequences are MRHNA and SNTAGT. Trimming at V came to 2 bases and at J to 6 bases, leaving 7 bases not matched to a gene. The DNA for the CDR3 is TGTGCCAGCAGTGACCACCGGACAGGTGGTAATTCACCCCTCCACTTT. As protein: CASSDHRTGGNSPLHF.

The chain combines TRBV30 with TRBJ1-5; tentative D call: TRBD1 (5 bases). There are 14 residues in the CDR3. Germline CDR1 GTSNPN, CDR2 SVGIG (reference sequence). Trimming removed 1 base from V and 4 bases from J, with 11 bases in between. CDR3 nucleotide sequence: TGTGCCTGGAGTGCCAAAGGACAAAATCAGCCCCAGCATTTT. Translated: CAWSAKGQNQPQHF.

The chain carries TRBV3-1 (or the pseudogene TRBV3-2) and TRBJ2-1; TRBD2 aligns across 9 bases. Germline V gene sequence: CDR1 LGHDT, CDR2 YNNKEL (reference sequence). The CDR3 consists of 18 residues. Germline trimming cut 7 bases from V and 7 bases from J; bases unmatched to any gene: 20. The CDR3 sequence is CASTSRGGSGGGGNEQFF. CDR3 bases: TGTGCCAGCACCTCCCGAGGGGGTAGCGGGGGCGGGGGAAATGAGCAGTTCTTC.

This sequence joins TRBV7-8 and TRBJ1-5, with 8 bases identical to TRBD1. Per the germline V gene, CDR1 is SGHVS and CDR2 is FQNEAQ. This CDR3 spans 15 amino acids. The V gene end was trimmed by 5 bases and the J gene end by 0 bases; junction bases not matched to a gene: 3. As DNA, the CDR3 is TGTGCCAGCAGCCAGGACAGGGTTAGCAATCAGCCCCAGCATTTT. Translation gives CASSQDRVSNQPQHF.

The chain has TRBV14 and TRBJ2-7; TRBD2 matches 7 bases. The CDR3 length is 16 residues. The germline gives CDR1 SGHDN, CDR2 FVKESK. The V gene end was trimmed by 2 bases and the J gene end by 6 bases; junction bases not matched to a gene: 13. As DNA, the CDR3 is TGTGCCAGCAGCCAAACAGGCGGCAGGGACTATGGCGAGCAGTACTTC. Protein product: CASSQTGGRDYGEQYF.

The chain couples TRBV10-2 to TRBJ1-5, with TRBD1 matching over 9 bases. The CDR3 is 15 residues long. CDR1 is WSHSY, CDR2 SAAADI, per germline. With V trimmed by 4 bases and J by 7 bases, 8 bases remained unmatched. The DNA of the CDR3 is TGCGCCAGCAGTGGGGGGACAGGGTTCCACCAGCCCCAGCATTTT. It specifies CASSGGTGFHQPQHF.

This CDR3 is CASSPLEGLPSEAFF. CDR3 DNA sequence: TGTGCCAGCAGTCCTCTGGAGGGTCTCCCAAGTGAGGCTTTCTTT. The chain couples TRBV27 to TRBJ1-1; no firm D call. The germline V gene has CDR1 MNHEY and CDR2 SMNVEV (reference sequence). The CDR3 contains 15 residues. Trimming left V 5 bases short and J 11 bases short, with 24 bases between.

The CDR3 loop reads CASSYSQAVSDTQYF. DNA of the CDR3: TGTGCCAGCAGTTACTCCCAGGCTGTTTCAGATACGCAGTATTTT. This chain connects TRBV6-5 to TRBJ2-3, with D unresolved. Trimming stripped 0 bases from V and 4 bases from J, with 11 bases between. The germline gives CDR1 MNHEY, CDR2 SVGAGI. The CDR3 runs to 15 residues.

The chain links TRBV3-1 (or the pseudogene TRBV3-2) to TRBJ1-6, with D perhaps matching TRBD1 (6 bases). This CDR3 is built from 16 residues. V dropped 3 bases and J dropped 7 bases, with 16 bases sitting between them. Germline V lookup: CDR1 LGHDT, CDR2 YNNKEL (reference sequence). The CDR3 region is CASSHERQALNSPLHF. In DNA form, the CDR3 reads TGTGCCAGCAGCCACGAACGACAGGCTCTCAATTCACCCCTCCACTTT.

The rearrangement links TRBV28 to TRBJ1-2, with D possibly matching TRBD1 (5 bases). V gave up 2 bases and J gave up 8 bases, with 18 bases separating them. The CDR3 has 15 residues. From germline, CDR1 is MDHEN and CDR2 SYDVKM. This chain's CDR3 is CASSLRFNRGWGYTF. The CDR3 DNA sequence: TGTGCCAGCAGTTTAAGGTTTAATAGGGGTTGGGGCTACACCTTC.

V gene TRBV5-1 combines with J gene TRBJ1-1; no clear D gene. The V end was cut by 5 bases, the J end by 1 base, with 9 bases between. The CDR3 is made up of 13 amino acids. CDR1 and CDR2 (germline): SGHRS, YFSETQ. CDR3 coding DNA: TGCGCCAGCAGGAGGGCCAGGAACACTGAAGCTTTCTTT. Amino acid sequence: CASRRARNTEAFF.

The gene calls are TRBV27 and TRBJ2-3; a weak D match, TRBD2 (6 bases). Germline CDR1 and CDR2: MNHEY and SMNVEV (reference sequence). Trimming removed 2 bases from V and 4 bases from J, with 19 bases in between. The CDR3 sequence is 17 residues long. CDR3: CASSLPPGGEAPDTQYF. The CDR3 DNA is TGTGCCAGCAGTTTACCCCCGGGCGGGGAGGCCCCAGATACGCAGTATTTT.

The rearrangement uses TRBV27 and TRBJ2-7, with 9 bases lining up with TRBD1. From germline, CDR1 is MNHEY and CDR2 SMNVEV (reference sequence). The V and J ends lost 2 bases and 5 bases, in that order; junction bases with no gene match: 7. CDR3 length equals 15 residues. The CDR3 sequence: CASSLPGTGLHEQYF. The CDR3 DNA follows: TGTGCCAGCAGTTTACCCGGGACAGGGCTGCACGAGCAGTACTTC.